A selection of T cell receptor beta chains follows, all from one sample in a study of siplizumab effects on memory and regulatory T cells. Sequencing was performed with immunoSEQ multiplex PCR; in TCRdb, only in-frame clones are kept and a portion is missing. The table has about 100,000 clones, 85% to 95% seen once. Sequencing was performed on non-Treg CD4+ T cells sorted from blood. Every receptor here comes from a human donor in good health. CDR3s include the opening cysteine and the closing phenylalanine or tryptophan. Fields, in order: clone size, D gene, J gene, V gene, CDR3 DNA, CDR3 protein. The D gene is left open where the match is weak. Size tells how often a clone was seen (once, few, many) or the class of an expanded clone, and some rows leave it out.

. | . | TRBJ2-1 | TRBV12-5 | TGTGCTAGTGGTTTGGTAACGGCCCGACCCTACAATGAGCAGTTCTTC | CASGLVTARPYNEQFF
. | . | TRBJ2-3 | TRBV9 | TGTGCCAGCAGCGTAGCCCAGAATAGGGTAGATACGCAGTATTTT | CASSVAQNRVDTQYF
. | . | TRBJ2-3 | TRBV4-2 | TGTGCCAGCAGCCAAGAGGCGCAGAACACAGATACGCAGTATTTT | CASSQEAQNTDTQYF
once | . | TRBJ2-7 | TRBV30 | TGTGCCTGGAGTGTAGCCACCCCACTCTACGAGCAGTACTTC | CAWSVATPLYEQYF
. | TRBD1 | TRBJ2-7 | TRBV5-6 | TGTGCCAGCAGCTTGCAGGGGGACTACGAGCAGTACTTC | CASSLQGDYEQYF
. | . | TRBJ2-1 | TRBV28 | TGTGCCACCACGGGACAAACCTACAATGAGCAGTTCTTC | CATTGQTYNEQFF
once | . | TRBJ1-2 | TRBV14 | TGTGCCAGCAGCCAAGCAGGGGCGCTTGGCTACACCTTC | CASSQAGALGYTF
. | . | TRBJ2-5 | TRBV7-9 | TGTGCCAGCGGTAACATTAAAGAGACCCAGTACTTC | CASGNIKETQYF
. | . | TRBJ1-5 | TRBV7-2 | TGTGCCAGCAGCTCCCAACTTGGGGTGACCCAGCATTTT | CASSSQLGVTQHF
. | . | TRBJ2-2 | TRBV4-1 | TGCGCCAGCAGCCCCGTCGGCGGCTACACCGGGGAGCTGTTTTTT | CASSPVGGYTGELFF
. | TRBD2 | TRBJ2-7 | TRBV15 | TGTGCCACCAGCAGAGAGACAGGACTAGCGACGAACAACGAGCAGTACTTC | CATSRETGLATNNEQYF
. | . | TRBJ2-5 | TRBV18 | TGTGCCAGCTCAATCAGGGTTGGAGAGACCCAGTACTTC | CASSIRVGETQYF
. | . | TRBJ1-3 | TRBV5-1 | TGCGCCAGCAGCTTGGGGACCCACTCTGGAAACACCATATATTTT | CASSLGTHSGNTIYF
once | TRBD1 | TRBJ2-3 | TRBV5-1 | TGCGCCAGCAGCCCAGGGGACAGGGTGACAGATACGCAGTATTTT | CASSPGDRVTDTQYF
. | TRBD1 | TRBJ2-2 | TRBV7-3 | TGTGCCAGCACCAGACAGGGGGCGAGCGGGGAGCTGTTTTTT | CASTRQGASGELFF
. | . | TRBJ2-7 | TRBV5-1 | TGCGCCAGCAGCTTCCTAGGTCGTCTCTACGAGCAGTACTTC | CASSFLGRLYEQYF
once | TRBD1 | TRBJ2-5 | TRBV7-2 | TGTGCCAGCAGCTCGACAGGGAGACAAGAGACCCAGTACTTC | CASSSTGRQETQYF
. | . | TRBJ1-1 | TRBV2 | TGTGCCAGCAGTGTAAGGAACACTGAAGCTTTCTTT | CASSVRNTEAFF
. | . | TRBJ2-7 | TRBV20-1 | TGCAGTGCTAGCGGGAGCTACGAGCAGTACTTC | CSASGSYEQYF
medium-sized | TRBD1 | TRBJ1-4 | TRBV5-3 | TGTGCCAGCTTCGGGACAGCTAATGAAAAACTGTTTTTT | CASFGTANEKLFF
. | TRBD1 | TRBJ2-2 | TRBV7-6 | TGTGCCAGCAGCCGACGAGGGGGCGGAACGAACACCGGGGAGCTGTTTTTT | CASSRRGGGTNTGELFF
once | TRBD1 | TRBJ2-2 | TRBV5-4 | TGTGCCAGCAGCCGGGACAGGCGGCTATCGAACACCGGGGAGCTGTTTTTT | CASSRDRRLSNTGELFF
. | . | TRBJ1-5 | TRBV9 | TGTGCCAGCAGCGTATTAGCTCCAGGGATTTGGCCCCAGCATTTT | CASSVLAPGIWPQHF
. | . | TRBJ1-5 | TRBV7-9 | TGTGCCAGCAGCTTAGCGGGAAATAGCAATCAGCCCCAGCATTTT | CASSLAGNSNQPQHF
. | . | TRBJ1-1 | TRBV19 | TGTGCCAGTATGGGCGACCAGGGAAACACTGAAGCTTTCTTT | CASMGDQGNTEAFF
. | TRBD2 | TRBJ2-1 | TRBV6-1 | TGTGCCAGCAGTGAAGGTGGACTAGCGGGTCGAGGGGTTGAGCAGTTCTTC | CASSEGGLAGRGVEQFF
. | TRBD2 | TRBJ2-3 | TRBV19 | TGTGCCAGTAGTATGGGACTAGCAGCAGATACGCAGTATTTT | CASSMGLAADTQYF
. | . | TRBJ1-1 | TRBV7-6 | TGTGCCAGCAGCAGGGGAGCGAAGACTGAAGCTTTCTTT | CASSRGAKTEAFF
. | TRBD1 | TRBJ1-2 | TRBV7-9 | TGTGCCAGCAGTCCGGACAGGGTCGGTGGCTACACCTTC | CASSPDRVGGYTF
. | TRBD2 | TRBJ2-1 | TRBV5-6 | TGTGCCAGCAGTCCCGCGGGAGTGGGGTACAATGAGCAGTTCTTC | CASSPAGVGYNEQFF
. | . | TRBJ1-4 | TRBV4-3 | TGCGCCAGCAGCCTCGGGGGTTCTCCTAATGAAAAACTGTTTTTT | CASSLGGSPNEKLFF
. | . | TRBJ2-7 | TRBV4-3 | TGCGCCAGCAGCGCTCAGTTTCTAGGTTACTCCGAGCAGTACTTC | CASSAQFLGYSEQYF
. | . | TRBJ2-1 | TRBV18 | TGTGCCAGCTCACAACAGGGCTACAATGAGCAGTTCTTC | CASSQQGYNEQFF
. | TRBD1 | TRBJ2-5 | TRBV30 | TGTGCCTGGAGTGTCCAAGACAGGGGAGAGACCCAGTACTTC | CAWSVQDRGETQYF
. | . | TRBJ1-2 | TRBV10-3 | TGTGCCATCAGTTCGGCAGGCCAGAGCTACACCTTC | CAISSAGQSYTF
. | . | TRBJ2-7 | TRBV11-2 | TGTGCCAGCAGCTTAATCGCGCGGGGACAGCTTTACTACGAGCAGTACTTC | CASSLIARGQLYYEQYF
. | . | TRBJ2-3 | TRBV5-1 | TGCGCCAGCAGCTTGAACACAGATACGCAGTATTTT | CASSLNTDTQYF
. | . | TRBJ2-5 | TRBV7-2 | TGTGCCAGCAGCCGGACGGTCGGTGACCAAGAGACCCAGTACTTC | CASSRTVGDQETQYF
. | TRBD2 | TRBJ2-1 | TRBV30 | TGTGCCTGGAGAACTAGCGGGAGGGCCTTCCATGAGCAGTTCTTC | CAWRTSGRAFHEQFF
. | . | TRBJ2-2 | TRBV7-8 | TGTGCCAGCAGCTTAGGGCTGCTGAACACCGGGGAGCTGTTTTTT | CASSLGLLNTGELFF
. | . | TRBJ2-7 | TRBV5-6 | TGTGCCAGCAGCCAGGGAATCTCCTACGAGCAGTACTTC | CASSQGISYEQYF